These T cell receptor beta chains were read from a single sample in a study of vaccination and CD4 T cells after COVID-19. No antigen is known for these receptors. MiXCR, applied by TCRdb to the PCR reads, yields one record per CDR3 protein. The profile shows about 9,800 distinct CDR3 sequences, more than 35% of them singletons. The sequenced sample consisted of CD4+ T cells from blood, cultured in vitro. Receptor source: a human donor in good health. The CDR3 runs from the conserved cysteine through the conserved F or W. Each record gives: V gene, J gene, clone size, D gene, CDR3 DNA, CDR3 protein. A D gene is named only where the DNA matches it firmly. A clone size is listed for some rows: how often the clone was seen (once, few, many), or a class if it is expanded.

TRBV6-1	TRBJ2-4	medium-sized	.	TGTGCCGTAGGGTACGCAAACATTCAGTACTTC	CAVGYANIQYF
TRBV12-3/TRBV12-4	TRBJ2-5	.	.	TGTGCCAGCAGTCCCAGGGAAAGGGAGACCCAGTACTTC	CASSPRERETQYF
TRBV4-3	TRBJ1-2	few	.	TGCGCCAGCAGCCAAAGTCGGGGGCCCTATGGCTACACCTTC	CASSQSRGPYGYTF
TRBV5-1	TRBJ1-6	few	.	TGCGCCAGCACCCCGGGACACAATAATTCACCCCTCCACTTT	CASTPGHNNSPLHF
TRBV2	TRBJ2-3	.	.	TGTGCCAGCAGTTTGGGGGCAGGGGATACGCAGTATTTT	CASSLGAGDTQYF
TRBV11-2	TRBJ2-7	.	TRBD1	TGTGCCAGCAGCTTAGATCTGGGGACAGGGTCCTACGAGCAGTACTTC	CASSLDLGTGSYEQYF
TRBV5-6	TRBJ2-7	.	.	TGTGCCAGCAGCTTTAGGCAGATGGCCTACGAGCAGTACTTC	CASSFRQMAYEQYF
TRBV25-1	TRBJ1-1	few	.	TGTGCCAGTCTAACCGGGAGGAACACTGAAGCTTTCTTT	CASLTGRNTEAFF
TRBV19	TRBJ1-6	.	TRBD1	TGTGCCAGTAGTATCCCCCGACAGGGCTTTAATTCACCCCTCCACTTT	CASSIPRQGFNSPLHF
TRBV12-3/TRBV12-4	TRBJ2-2	.	.	TGTGCCAGCTCAGGGACGCAGGGCTCCACCGGGGAGCTGTTTTTT	CASSGTQGSTGELFF
TRBV7-2	TRBJ2-3	.	TRBD1	TGTGCCAGCAGCTTAGGGGACAGGGGAGTGCAAGATACGCAGTATTTT	CASSLGDRGVQDTQYF
TRBV2	TRBJ2-5	.	TRBD2	TGTGCCAGCAGTCCGAGGACTAGCGGTGGCGAGACCCAGTACTTC	CASSPRTSGGETQYF
TRBV27	TRBJ1-2	few	.	TGTGCCAGCAGTTTCGGAGGGGCGAAAAGTTATGGCTACACCTTC	CASSFGGAKSYGYTF
TRBV6-1	TRBJ2-1	few	TRBD2	TGTGCCAGCAGTGGTACTAGCGGCTCCTACAATGAGCAGTTCTTC	CASSGTSGSYNEQFF
TRBV24-1	TRBJ1-2	.	.	TGTGCCACCAGACCCGGGGCTGGGTATGGCTACACCTTC	CATRPGAGYGYTF
TRBV20-1	TRBJ1-3	.	.	TGCAGTGCATACCACAGAAGGACTGGAAACACCATATATTTT	CSAYHRRTGNTIYF
TRBV7-8	TRBJ1-1	.	.	TGTGCCAGCAGCTTAGGGGGGACGGGGAACACTGAAGCTTTCTTT	CASSLGGTGNTEAFF
TRBV6-2/TRBV6-3	TRBJ1-2	few	.	TGTGCCAGCAGTTCAGGATTGGGAGGCTACACCTTC	CASSSGLGGYTF
TRBV2	TRBJ1-5	.	.	TGTGCCAGCAGTTCGCCAGGACGGTTTGGGAGCAATCAGCCCCAGCATTTT	CASSSPGRFGSNQPQHF
TRBV6-2/TRBV6-3	TRBJ2-7	.	TRBD2	TGTGCCAGCAGTTACTCCCGCGGGGGGTACTCCTACGAGCAGTACTTC	CASSYSRGGYSYEQYF
TRBV2	TRBJ1-6	few	.	TGTGCCAGCAGTGAGCGGCAGGCCGATTCACCCCTCCACTTT	CASSERQADSPLHF
TRBV7-4	TRBJ1-3	.	.	TGTGCCAGCAGCTCGGTACGGGGCCCAACTGGAAACACCATATATTTT	CASSSVRGPTGNTIYF
TRBV7-6	TRBJ2-1	few	TRBD2	TGTGCCAGCAGCTCCCCAACAAGCGGGGCCTACAATGAGCAGTTCTTC	CASSSPTSGAYNEQFF
TRBV19	TRBJ1-1	.	TRBD1	TGTGCCAGTAGTATCGGGGGACAGGGAGCCGAAGCTTTCTTT	CASSIGGQGAEAFF
TRBV19	TRBJ1-2	few	TRBD1	TGTGCCAGTAGTATAGGGGACAGAAACTATGGCTACACCTTC	CASSIGDRNYGYTF
TRBV21-1	TRBJ2-7	.	.	TGTGCCAGCATCCAGCCGAGGGACAGTTACTCCTACGAGCAGTACTTC	CASIQPRDSYSYEQYF
TRBV14	TRBJ2-5	.	TRBD2	TGTGCCAGCAGCCTTCTGGCCGGGACTAGCCAAGAGACCCAGTACTTC	CASSLLAGTSQETQYF
TRBV10-2	TRBJ1-4	.	.	TGCGCCAGCAGACGACAGCCGATCACTAATGAAAAACTGTTTTTT	CASRRQPITNEKLFF
TRBV19	TRBJ1-5	.	.	TGTGCCAGTGCGACGGGGAGGTGGGGCCAAGTCAATCAGCCCCAGCATTTT	CASATGRWGQVNQPQHF
TRBV5-1	TRBJ2-7	.	.	TGCGCCAGCAGGCTCCCCGGGACGGACGAGCAGTACTTC	CASRLPGTDEQYF
TRBV11-3	TRBJ1-1	.	.	TGTGCCAGCAGCCCGTTTAGTCACGGGGAAGCTTTCTTT	CASSPFSHGEAFF
TRBV29-1	TRBJ1-5	.	.	TGCAGCGTCGCTACAGGGAAGAATCAGCCCCAGCATTTT	CSVATGKNQPQHF
TRBV10-1	TRBJ1-2	few	TRBD1	TGCGCCACCTGGAGGGAGGGGGCGGACGATGGCTACACCTTC	CATWREGADDGYTF
TRBV19	TRBJ1-1	.	.	TGTGCCAGTAGAAAGACGGATCGTGGCACTGAAGCTTTCTTT	CASRKTDRGTEAFF
TRBV4-3	TRBJ1-5	.	TRBD1	TGCGCCAGCAGCCAAGACACAGGGGGTAATCAGCCCCAGCATTTT	CASSQDTGGNQPQHF
TRBV7-2	TRBJ2-1	.	.	TGTGCCAGAGTAAGCGGAAATGAGCAGTTCTTC	CARVSGNEQFF
TRBV20-1	TRBJ1-4	few	TRBD1	TGCAGTGCTAGAAAGGGGGCAGATGAAAAACTGTTTTTT	CSARKGADEKLFF
TRBV28	TRBJ1-5	few	TRBD1	TGTGCCAGCAGTTTAGGGGACAGGGGGCATCAGCCCCAGCATTTT	CASSLGDRGHQPQHF
TRBV20-1	TRBJ1-2	.	.	TGCAGTGCTAGAGATTTTGGCTACACCTTC	CSARDFGYTF
TRBV15	TRBJ2-1	few	.	TGTGCCACCAGCACCTGGACCGGCCGTGCCAATGAGCAGTTCTTC	CATSTWTGRANEQFF
TRBV7-2	TRBJ1-1	.	TRBD1	TGTGCCAGCAGCGCAAACGCAGGGGGGGTGAACACTGAAGCTTTCTTT	CASSANAGGVNTEAFF
TRBV5-5	TRBJ1-6	.	.	TGTGCCAGCAGCTTGGACCGGGGCTCAAGTAATTCACCCCTCCACTTT	CASSLDRGSSNSPLHF
TRBV2	TRBJ1-5	.	TRBD1	TGTGCCAGCAGTGAAGGAACAGGGGGAAGTCAGCCCCAGCATTTT	CASSEGTGGSQPQHF
TRBV12-3/TRBV12-4	TRBJ1-1	.	.	TGTGCCAGCCGCCCCGGCGGCCGGGCCACTGAAGCTTTCTTT	CASRPGGRATEAFF
TRBV6-2/TRBV6-3	TRBJ1-4	few	.	TGTGCCAGCAGGCGCCGGGGGGCCAATGAAAAACTGTTTTTT	CASRRRGANEKLFF
TRBV6-1	TRBJ1-5	few	.	TGTGCCAGCACCCGCGGGGATAGCAATCAGCCCCAGCATTTT	CASTRGDSNQPQHF
TRBV7-2	TRBJ1-1	few	.	TGTGCCAACAAGGAAGACCGTAGGAACACTGAAGCTTTCTTT	CANKEDRRNTEAFF
TRBV7-2	TRBJ2-3	few	TRBD2	TGTGCCAGCAGCTTAATGACTAGCTCCGCAGATACGCAGTATTTT	CASSLMTSSADTQYF
TRBV6-5	TRBJ2-1	.	.	TGTGCCAGCAGTTACCACCCCGCAGGCAGCTCCTACAATGAGCAGTTCTTC	CASSYHPAGSSYNEQFF
TRBV7-8	TRBJ2-5	.	.	TGTGCCAGCAGTCCGGTGGGGGGTTTGAAGACCCAGTACTTC	CASSPVGGLKTQYF
TRBV7-8	TRBJ1-5	.	.	TGTGCCAGCAGCGCCGACAGTTCGCCCCAGCATTTT	CASSADSSPQHF